These T cell receptor beta chains were read from a single sample in a study of spatial heterogeneity in lung cancer. TCRdb re-derived calls from the 5' RACE reads in MiXCR, one entry per CDR3 protein. The table includes a few thousand distinct CDR3 sequences, roughly 9% detected once. The source was lung tumor tissue, collected at surgery. These receptors all stem from a male donor with early-stage non-small cell lung cancer. The CDR3 runs from the conserved cysteine through the conserved F or W. The D gene is left open where the match is weak. The listing skips clone size in some rows; elsewhere it reads once, few, many or a size class.

size	J	V	D	DNA	CDR3
medium-sized	TRBJ2-1	TRBV9	TRBD2	TGTGCCAGCAGCGTAGGCGGGAACGTAGCGGGGAGCTCCTACAATGAGCAGTTCTTC	CASSVGGNVAGSSYNEQFF
many	TRBJ2-5	TRBV11-2	TRBD2	TGTGCCAGCAGCTTAGAAGGCGGGGGGGCCCCAGAGACCCAGTACTTC	CASSLEGGGAPETQYF
many	TRBJ1-1	TRBV5-6	NA	TGTGCCAGCAGCTTGGACGACACTGAAGCTTTCTTT	CASSLDDTEAFF
medium-sized	TRBJ2-3	TRBV19	TRBD2	TGTGCCAGTAGTATAGGACTAGCGGGGGGAACAGATACGCAGTATTTT	CASSIGLAGGTDTQYF
medium-sized	TRBJ1-5	TRBV19	NA	TGTGCCAGTAGTGAGGCGGGCAATCAGCCCCAGCATTTT	CASSEAGNQPQHF
few	TRBJ2-7	TRBV20-1	NA	TGCAGTGCTAGTAACAGGCACGAGCAGTACTTC	CSASNRHEQYF
many	TRBJ2-4	TRBV19	NA	TGTGCCAGTAGTATGCGTCAGGGTGTTACCTTTGCCAAAAACATTCAGTACTTC	CASSMRQGVTFAKNIQYF
medium-sized	TRBJ2-2	TRBV19	NA	TGTGCCAGTAGTATCTCACAGGGAGGGACCGGGGAGCTGTTTTTT	CASSISQGGTGELFF
many	TRBJ1-6	TRBV5-1	NA	TGCGCCAGCAGCTTGGATGTGGGATATAATTCACCCCTCCACTTT	CASSLDVGYNSPLHF
medium-sized	TRBJ2-1	TRBV29-1	TRBD1	TGCAGCGTCATTACAGGGGAAAATGAGCAGTTCTTC	CSVITGENEQFF
few	TRBJ1-2	TRBV7-2	TRBD1	TGTGCCAGCAGCTTAAGGCCGCCCGGGACAGGGGACGGCTACACCTTC	CASSLRPPGTGDGYTF
many	TRBJ2-2	TRBV29-1	NA	TGCAGCGTTCAAAGGACAGAGAACACCGGGGAGCTGTTTTTT	CSVQRTENTGELFF
many	TRBJ2-1	TRBV18	NA	TGTGCCAGCTCAGGTCCCCCAGCCTACAATGAGCAGTTCTTC	CASSGPPAYNEQFF
medium-sized	TRBJ2-3	TRBV9	NA	TGTGCCAGCAGCGTAGAACAGGGCAGGACAGATACGCAGTATTTT	CASSVEQGRTDTQYF
few	TRBJ1-5	TRBV6-2/TRBV6-3	NA	TGTGCCAGCACACTGGGAGGCAATCAGCCCCAGCATTTT	CASTLGGNQPQHF
NA	TRBJ2-3	TRBV6-5	NA	TGTGCCAGCAGTTACTCGGCGCAGGGGTCAGATACGCAGTATTTT	CASSYSAQGSDTQYF
many	TRBJ2-7	TRBV20-1	TRBD2	TGCAGTGCTAAAGGACTAGCGGGGATCTACGAGCAGTACTTC	CSAKGLAGIYEQYF
medium-sized	TRBJ1-5	TRBV15	NA	TGTGCCACCAGCAGATATAGGATGAATCAGCCCCAGCATTTT	CATSRYRMNQPQHF
few	TRBJ2-7	TRBV5-1	NA	TGCGCCAGCAGCTGGGGCAATCGGATACTAGTCTACGAGCAGTACTTC	CASSWGNRILVYEQYF
many	TRBJ2-2	TRBV28	TRBD2	TGTGCCAGCAGTACGACTAGCGGTAACACCGGGGAGCTGTTTTTT	CASSTTSGNTGELFF
many	TRBJ1-1	TRBV2	NA	TGTGCCAGCAGGGCCAACGGGGACACTGAAGCTTTCTTT	CASRANGDTEAFF
many	TRBJ2-3	TRBV20-1	TRBD1	TGCAGTGCTTCAAGACAGGGGAGGACAGATACGCAGTATTTT	CSASRQGRTDTQYF
many	TRBJ1-1	TRBV7-9	NA	TGTGCCAGCAGCTTATTCTCGGGGGAAACTGAAGCTTTCTTT	CASSLFSGETEAFF
many	TRBJ2-4	TRBV11-3	NA	TGTGCCAGCAGCTCCGCTTCGGAAAACATTCAGTACTTC	CASSSASENIQYF
few	TRBJ2-2	TRBV11-2	TRBD2	TGTGCCAGCAGCCAGGGACTAGCGGGGGAGCTGTTTTTT	CASSQGLAGELFF
NA	TRBJ2-2	TRBV29-1	NA	TGCAGCGTTGAAGTGGTCAGCTTCACCGGGGAGCTGTTTTTT	CSVEVVSFTGELFF
many	TRBJ2-5	TRBV28	NA	TGTGCCAGCAGTCAAGCGCGGCGGACTAAAGAGACCCAGTACTTC	CASSQARRTKETQYF
few	TRBJ1-1	TRBV13	NA	TGTGCCAGCAGCTTAAGAGGGGCCGCGAACACTGAAGCTTTCTTT	CASSLRGAANTEAFF
NA	TRBJ1-6	TRBV7-2	NA	TGTGCCAGCAGCAGGAGGACAGTGGAAAATTCACCCCTCCACTTT	CASSRRTVENSPLHF
medium-sized	TRBJ2-2	TRBV27	TRBD2	TGTGCCAGCAGTCACCTAGCGGGGAGAAGGGACACCGGGGAGCTGTTTTTT	CASSHLAGRRDTGELFF
many	TRBJ2-3	TRBV7-9	NA	TGTGCCAGCAGCTTATCGACACGAACAGATACGCAGTATTTT	CASSLSTRTDTQYF
few	TRBJ2-3	TRBV20-1	TRBD2	TGCAGTGCTAGCAAAGGACTAGCGGACACAGATACGCAGTATTTT	CSASKGLADTDTQYF
medium-sized	TRBJ2-7	TRBV29-1	TRBD1	TGCAGCGTTGTGGGACAGAGTGCTTCCTACGAGCAGTACTTC	CSVVGQSASYEQYF
NA	TRBJ1-6	TRBV19	NA	TGTGCAGTGGGAGGTTCCTATAATTCACCCCTCCACTTT	CAVGGSYNSPLHF
NA	TRBJ1-2	TRBV5-1	TRBD1	TGCGCCAGCAGCAGCTACAGGGGGCTTGGCTATGGCTACACCTTC	CASSSYRGLGYGYTF
many	TRBJ2-7	TRBV4-2	TRBD1	TGTGCCAGCAGCCCTGACCCATTGACAGGGACCTGGGAGGAGCAGTACTTC	CASSPDPLTGTWEEQYF
many	TRBJ1-2	TRBV27	NA	TGTGCCAGCAGTTTAGGCAGAGCCTATGGCTACACCTTC	CASSLGRAYGYTF
few	TRBJ1-6	TRBV29-1	NA	TGCAGCGTCCGGACAGCGTTTGGGCCCCTCCACTTT	CSVRTAFGPLHF
many	TRBJ1-5	TRBV6-5	NA	TGTGCCAGCAGTTCACGACCCGATCAGCCCCAGCATTTT	CASSSRPDQPQHF
large	TRBJ2-1	TRBV12-3/TRBV12-4	TRBD2	TGTGCCAGCAGCCGAGGACTAGCGGGGGGGCCAAGCTCCTACAATGAGCAGTTCTTC	CASSRGLAGGPSSYNEQFF
NA	TRBJ1-1	TRBV28	TRBD1	TGTGCCAGCAGTTTTCCAGGGGGCCGCGGAGCTTTCTTT	CASSFPGGRGAFF
medium-sized	TRBJ1-6	TRBV7-8	TRBD1	TGTGCCAGCAGCCCCATTCTTATCGGGGACAGGGCTCAATCACCCCTCCACTTT	CASSPILIGDRAQSPLHF
medium-sized	TRBJ2-7	TRBV14	NA	TGTGCCAGCAGCCAAGGAAGAGGAACGGGGGGCACCTACGAGCAGTACTTC	CASSQGRGTGGTYEQYF
medium-sized	TRBJ2-3	TRBV6-6	NA	TGTGCCAGCAGCCCCCATACTCCTCGGCTCGGCGGGCGGAGCCGCACAGATACGCAGTATTTT	CASSPHTPRLGGRSRTDTQYF
medium-sized	TRBJ2-6	TRBV19	TRBD1	TGTGCCAGTAGTATCTTAACAGGGGACGCTGGGGCCAACGTCCTGACTTTC	CASSILTGDAGANVLTF